These 13 T cell receptor beta chains were all obtained from the same sample, sequenced in a study of T cell repertoires in ileal Crohn's disease. As to time point: neoterminal ileum biopsy at postoperative endoscopy, about 6 months after surgery. Here immunoSEQ multiplex PCR was the method, and the copy in TCRdb shows in-frame clones only, minus some. Found here are some 10,000 clones, roughly 80% of them singletons; the top ten hold less than 15%. The specimen was ileal tissue. The receptors here all came from an adult with Crohn's disease.

The V call is TRBV27, the J call TRBJ2-3; D gene unclear. The CDR3 is 15 residues long. Per the germline V gene, CDR1 is MNHEY and CDR2 is SMNVEV (reference sequence). Trimming cost V 3 bases and J 1 base, with 11 bases left between them. The CDR3 coding sequence is TGTGCCAGCAGTTTTTTCGGTCCGGGCACAGATACGCAGTATTTT. Protein sequence: CASSFFGPGTDTQYF.

This chain uses TRBV27 with TRBJ1-1, with D tentatively TRBD1 (6 bases). This CDR3 has 14 amino acids. Germline assignment: CDR1 MNHEY and CDR2 SMNVEV (reference sequence). The V and J ends lost 6 bases and 4 bases respectively, with 15 bases between them. CDR3 DNA sequence: TGTGCCAGCAGAGGAGGAGGACAGAGCACTGAAGCTTTCTTT. It specifies CASRGGGQSTEAFF.

The chain employs TRBV27 and TRBJ2-2; TRBD2 might be the D (5 bases). CDR1 and CDR2 (germline): MNHEY, SMNVEV (reference sequence). This CDR3 is 14 amino acids long. V shed 6 bases and J shed 7 bases, with 15 bases lying between them. The CDR3 loop is CASRRVKEIGELFF. The CDR3 DNA sequence: TGTGCCAGCAGGAGGGTAAAGGAGATCGGGGAGCTGTTTTTT.

This clone was recorded once. V gene TRBV19 combines with J gene TRBJ2-2, with 9 nucleotides matching TRBD1. Germline values: CDR1 LNHDA, CDR2 SQIVND (reference sequence). The CDR3 is made up of 19 amino acids. Trimming took 5 bases from V and 5 from J; bases not matched to a gene: 18. CDR3 residues: CASSEAGQGYWQGTGELFF. In DNA, the CDR3 is TGTGCCAGTAGTGAGGCGGGACAGGGATACTGGCAGGGGACCGGGGAGCTGTTTTTT.

For this clone: One end of the junction is discordant with germline, which a read error may explain. This chain connects TRBV7-7 to TRBJ2-7, with 9 bases identical to TRBD1. Germline V gene lookup returns CDR1 SSHAT and CDR2 FNYEAQ (reference sequence). The CDR3 sequence is 19 residues long. The CDR3 DNA reads TGTGCTAGCAGCCCAGCCGAGAGGGACAGGGTCGGGGTTTACTACGAGCAGTACTTC. Its translation is CASSPAERDRVGVYYEQYF.

The chain has TRBV28 and TRBJ1-4; 8 nucleotides agree with TRBD1. Trimming removed 3 bases from V and 0 bases from J; junction bases left unmatched: 3. This CDR3 is 16 amino acids long. Germline CDR1 reads MDHEN; CDR2 reads SYDVKM. The DNA for the CDR3 is TGTGCCAGCAGTTTCCAGGGGGCCGCAACTAATGAAAAACTGTTTTTT. Translation: CASSFQGAATNEKLFF. The full variable domain, with the rest looked up from reference TRBV28 and TRBJ1-4, is DVKVTQSSRYLVKRTGEKVFLECVQDMDHENMFWYRQDPGLGLRLIYFSYDVKMKEKGDIPEGYSVSREKKERFSLILESASTNQTSMYLCASSFQGAATNEKLFFGSGTQLSVL.

V is TRBV2 and J is TRBJ1-6; D is perhaps TRBD1 (6 bases). V was cut by 8 bases and J by 11 bases, with 19 bases left in between. Germline V gene data show CDR1 as SNHLY and CDR2 as FYNNEI. The CDR3 spans 14 residues. For the CDR3, the DNA is TGTGCCAGCGGGGGCCGGGGGGGAGTAACACCCCTCCACTTT. As protein: CASGGRGGVTPLHF.

The rearrangement joins TRBV6-4 to TRBJ1-5; a possible D gene is TRBD1 (5 bases). Trimming shortened V by 3 bases and J by 7 bases, and 10 bases separated the two germline ends. CDR3 length: 13 residues. Looked up from germline, CDR1 is MRHNA and CDR2 is SNTAGT. The CDR3 sequence: CASSEQVGQPQHF. The CDR3 nucleotides read TGTGCCAGCAGTGAACAGGTGGGACAGCCCCAGCATTTT.

This clone showed up just a few times. The rearrangement links TRBV7-9 to TRBJ1-4; the D gene is possibly TRBD1 (6 bases). Per germline, CDR1 SEHNR and CDR2 FQNEAQ (reference sequence). The CDR3 is 15 residues long. V lost 3 bases and J lost 4, with 12 bases in between. The CDR3: CASSFRGKLNEKLFF. CDR3 nucleotides: TGTGCCAGCAGCTTTAGGGGGAAGCTTAATGAAAAACTGTTTTTT.

This clone was detected only a few times. This chain uses TRBV7-9 with TRBJ1-3; 9 bases map to TRBD1. The CDR3 sequence is 17 residues long. V gave up 11 bases and J gave up 0 bases; unmatched junction bases: 14. Germline-derived CDR1 and CDR2 are SEHNR and FQNEAQ (reference sequence). This CDR3 is CALGMDRGLSSGNTIYF. The CDR3 coding sequence is TGTGCCCTCGGCATGGACAGGGGCCTAAGCTCTGGAAACACCATATATTTT.

CDR3 DNA sequence: TGTGCCAGCAGCCGGGACATGCTCTATGGCTACACCTTC. Its translation is CASSRDMLYGYTF. J is TRBJ1-2 and V is TRBV11-1; tentatively, D is TRBD1 (6 bases). Trimming shortened V by 5 bases and J by 4 bases, and 11 bases separated the two germline ends. CDR1 is SGHAT, CDR2 FQDESV, per germline (reference sequence). The CDR3 runs to 13 residues. Drawing the rest from reference TRBV11-1 and TRBJ1-2, the complete variable domain is EAEVAQSPRYKITEKSQAVAFWCDPISGHATLYWYRQILGQGPELLVQFQDESVVDDSQLPKDRFSAERLKGVDSTLKIQPAELGDSAMYLCASSRDMLYGYTFGSGTRLTVV.

The V call is TRBV27, the J call TRBJ2-1; D ambiguous. The germline gives CDR1 MNHEY, CDR2 SMNVEV (reference sequence). The CDR3 has 17 amino acids. Between the trimmed V and J ends, which lost 3 bases and 0 bases, there was a span of 15 bases. The CDR3 DNA follows: TGTGCCAGCAGTTTGGGTTGGCGGATTGGCTCCTACAATGAGCAGTTCTTC. Its protein is CASSLGWRIGSYNEQFF.

The CDR3 reads CATFGVAEQKTYEQYF. The CDR3, as DNA: TGTGCCACCTTCGGGGTAGCTGAACAGAAAACCTACGAGCAGTACTTC. The genes are TRBV28 and TRBJ2-5; possible D gene TRBD2, 5 bases. Matching the DNA end better, TRBJ2-7 makes the J call doubtful. Germline assignment: CDR1 MDHEN and CDR2 SYDVKM. The CDR3 has 16 residues.